The T cell receptor (beta chain) described here comes from a study of blood T cell repertoires in COVID-19. Study in general: The origin of the acute and convalescent COVID-19 samples was the United States, Italy and Spain. PBMCs, B-cell-depleted T cells, or T cells were the source of the cDNA or gDNA that made up the material.

Germline lookup yields CDR1 SGHRS and CDR2 YFSETQ. The CDR3 has 12 amino acids. The V gene lost 3 bases and the J gene lost 2 bases, with 5 bases spanning the gap. Authors' data handling: Reference gene primer amplification gave nucleated cell count estimates. Sequencing used immunoSEQ multiplex PCR; TCRdb keeps in-frame clones, though not all of them. V and J calls and clone size follow that table, whereas D and trimming were derived from the DNA. This table has tens of thousands of clones, 82% appearing once. The sequencing input was peripheral blood. This clonotype was sampled from a woman aged 60-75 years with acute or convalescent COVID-19. This chain uses TRBV5-1 with TRBJ2-5, with D hard to call. The CDR3, as DNA: TGCGCCAGCAGCTCCCAGCAAGAGACCCAGTACTTC. This codes for CASSSQQETQYF.